Listed below are T cell receptor beta chains from one sample, sequenced in a study of shared clonotypes between healthy human individuals. Clones were read by immunoSEQ multiplex PCR, and TCRdb kept only the in-frame ones, dropping some. The sample comprises some 470,000 clones, 76% of which are singletons, and 10% to 15% rests with the top ten. Specimen: PBMCs. These receptors were taken from a woman between 40 and 50 years old in good health. Some clones in this sample may be carry-over from other donors' samples. CDR3s include the opening cysteine and the closing phenylalanine or tryptophan. D genes are given only for firm matches. Clone sizes are given selectively: once, few, many, or a class where the clone is expanded.

clone_size j_call d_call v_call cdr3_nt cdr3_aa
NA TRBJ2-5 NA TRBV28 TGTGCCAGCAGTTTGTTCCGGAGCGCGGGCCAAGAGACCCAGTACTTC CASSLFRSAGQETQYF
many TRBJ2-7 NA TRBV6-6 TGTGCCAGCAGTTACTCGCCACAGGGTACCAACGAGCAGTACTTC CASSYSPQGTNEQYF
NA TRBJ2-5 TRBD2 TRBV28 TGTGCCAGCCACTCCGGGGGGGGCGGAAAGACCCGGTACTTC CASHSGGGGKTRYF
NA TRBJ1-2 TRBD1 TRBV28 TGTGCCAGCAGTTTTCCGCAGGGGGGTTACACCTTC CASSFPQGGYTF
NA TRBJ1-2 NA TRBV6-1 TGTGCCAGCAGTTGGGCATCGGTTGTTGACTATGGCTACACCTTC CASSWASVVDYGYTF
many TRBJ2-3 NA TRBV5-1 TGCGCCAGCAGCTTGTTGCGGCCAAGCACAGATACGCAGTATTTT CASSLLRPSTDTQYF
NA TRBJ2-5 TRBD1 TRBV29-1 TGCAGCGTTGTGTCAGGGGGCCAAGAGACCCAGTACTTC CSVVSGGQETQYF
NA TRBJ1-2 TRBD1 TRBV28 TGTGCCAGCAGCAATGCCGGGACAGCCTCCTATGGCTACACCTTC CASSNAGTASYGYTF
NA TRBJ2-1 TRBD2 TRBV9 TGTGCCAGCAGCCAAGCGGGAGTTTGGAATGAGCAGTTCTTC CASSQAGVWNEQFF
NA TRBJ2-1 TRBD2 TRBV7-9 TGTGCCAGCAGCATTAGCGGGAGTGTCTACAATGAGCAGTTCTTC CASSISGSVYNEQFF
NA TRBJ2-3 TRBD2 TRBV7-3 TGTGCCAGCAGCCCAAATAGCGGGAGCACAGATACGCAGTATTTT CASSPNSGSTDTQYF
NA TRBJ2-6 TRBD1 TRBV9 TGTGCCAGCAGCCTCGGGACAGGGCAAGGGGCCAACGTCCTGACTTTC CASSLGTGQGANVLTF
NA TRBJ2-7 NA TRBV5-4 TGTGCCAGCAGCTCAGGGGCGCACTACGAGCAGTACTTC CASSSGAHYEQYF
few TRBJ2-1 TRBD2 TRBV15 TGTGCCACCAGCAGAGATCGCGGCGGGAGGAAGCCGTTCTTC CATSRDRGGRKPFF
NA TRBJ2-4 NA TRBV30 TGTGCCTGGAGTAGCGTTGGGTCTAGTGGGTACTTC CAWSSVGSSGYF
NA TRBJ1-5 NA TRBV18 TGTGCCAGCTCACCTCTCTTTGTGGATAGCAATCAGCCCCAGCATTTT CASSPLFVDSNQPQHF
once TRBJ2-1 TRBD2 TRBV7-9 TGTGCCAGCAACGTACTAGCGGGAGATGGGAATGAGCAGTTCTTC CASNVLAGDGNEQFF
NA TRBJ1-6 NA TRBV27 TGTGCCAGCAGGTCGATTAATTCACCCCTCCACTTT CASRSINSPLHF
NA TRBJ2-5 TRBD2 TRBV19 TGTGCCAGTAACCCTGGGATAGCGGGAGGGCAAGAGACCCAGTACTTC CASNPGIAGGQETQYF
NA TRBJ2-1 TRBD1 TRBV19 TGTGCCAGTAGCACGGGACAGGACAATGAGCAGTTCTTC CASSTGQDNEQFF
NA TRBJ2-5 NA TRBV7-9 TGTGCCAGCAGCTTAAGGTTGGGGGCTCAGCAAGAGACCCAGTACTTC CASSLRLGAQQETQYF
once TRBJ1-1 TRBD1 TRBV4-2 TGTGCCAGCAGCCCCCGGGACAGACACAACACTGAAGCTTTCTTT CASSPRDRHNTEAFF
NA TRBJ1-1 TRBD1 TRBV6-6 TGTGCCAGCAGTCAGCCTGACAGGGGCGGGAACACTGAAGCTTTCTTT CASSQPDRGGNTEAFF
NA TRBJ2-7 NA TRBV2 TGTGCCAGCAGTGAGCAGGCAGGGTCCTCCTACGAGCAGTACTTC CASSEQAGSSYEQYF
NA TRBJ2-5 TRBD1 TRBV7-9 TGTGCCAGCAGCTTAAGGGCCAGGGGGGAGACCCAGTACTTC CASSLRARGETQYF
NA TRBJ2-7 NA TRBV5-1 TGCGCCAGCAGCTCGACTCTGGGTGGGAGCCCCTCCGAGCAGTACTTC CASSSTLGGSPSEQYF
NA TRBJ2-2 TRBD1 TRBV5-1 TGCGCCAGCAGCTTGTCTCCAGGGGGTCGCACCGGGGAGCTGTTTTTT CASSLSPGGRTGELFF
NA TRBJ1-2 TRBD1 TRBV28 TGTGCCAGCAGTCACCCGGGACAGGGATCAAACTATGGCTACACCTTC CASSHPGQGSNYGYTF
NA TRBJ1-1 NA TRBV4-1 TGCGCCAGCAGCCGACCGGGACGGCTCCCTGAAGCTTTCTTT CASSRPGRLPEAFF
NA TRBJ1-1 TRBD1 TRBV5-1 TGCGCCAGCAGCCAACAGGGGGTGAACACTGAAGCTTTCTTT CASSQQGVNTEAFF
NA TRBJ2-7 TRBD2 TRBV7-2 TGTGCCAGCAGCTTAGCGAGTTCAACTAGCGGGTACGAGCAGTACTTC CASSLASSTSGYEQYF
NA TRBJ2-1 NA TRBV6-5 TGTGCCAGCAGTTACTCAAGGCGGAACAATGAGCAGTTCTTC CASSYSRRNNEQFF
NA TRBJ1-1 NA TRBV27 TGTGCCAGCATCCAAACGGCCGGGGGGTCTGAAGCTTTCTTT CASIQTAGGSEAFF
NA TRBJ2-5 TRBD1 TRBV4-1 TGCGCCAGCAGCCAAGGCCGGAGACAGGGTTCGGAGACCCAGTACTTC CASSQGRRQGSETQYF
NA TRBJ2-5 TRBD2 TRBV7-3 TGTGCCAGCAGCTTAAAGGGACTAGCGGGAGAGACCCAGTACTTC CASSLKGLAGETQYF
NA TRBJ2-2 TRBD1 TRBV29-1 TGCAGCGGGGGACAGGGGGCGACCGGGGAGCTGTTTTTT CSGGQGATGELFF
once TRBJ1-1 TRBD1 TRBV7-2 TGTGCCAGCAGCTTAAGACAGGGCACTGAAGCTTTCTTT CASSLRQGTEAFF
few TRBJ1-2 NA TRBV6-5 TGTGCCAGCAGTTACTCGGGGGCAGCTTATGGCTACACCTTC CASSYSGAAYGYTF
NA TRBJ2-7 TRBD1 TRBV28 TGTGCCAGCAGTACCCCCCCGGACAGGGAAGACTTC CASSTPPDREDF
NA TRBJ1-1 TRBD1 TRBV19 TGTGCCAGTAGTATCCTCGGAACAGGGGGTACTGAAGCTTTCTTT CASSILGTGGTEAFF
NA TRBJ2-1 TRBD2 TRBV2 TGTGCCAGCAGTGTCCCTACGATAGCAGACCGCGGGAGGACAAACAATGAGCAGTTCTTC CASSVPTIADRGRTNNEQFF
once TRBJ2-7 NA TRBV5-4 TGTGCCAGCCGTCCCGGACGAGGGTCCTACGAGCAGTACTTC CASRPGRGSYEQYF
NA TRBJ1-2 TRBD1 TRBV2 TGTGCCAGCAAGACAGGGCCTTATGGCTACACCTTC CASKTGPYGYTF